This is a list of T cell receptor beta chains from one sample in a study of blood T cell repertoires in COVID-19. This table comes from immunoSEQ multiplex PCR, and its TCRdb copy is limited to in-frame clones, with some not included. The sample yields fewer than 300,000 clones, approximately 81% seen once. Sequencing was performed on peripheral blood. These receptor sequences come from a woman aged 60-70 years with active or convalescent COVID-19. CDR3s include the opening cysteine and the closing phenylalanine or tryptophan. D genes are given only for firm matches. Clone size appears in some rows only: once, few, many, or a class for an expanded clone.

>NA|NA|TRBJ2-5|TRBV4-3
CASSQDERKTQYF
TGCGCCAGCAGCCAAGACGAGAGAAAGACCCAGTACTTC
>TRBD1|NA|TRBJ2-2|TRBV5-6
CASSLTGGKAGELFF
TGTGCCAGCAGCTTGACAGGGGGCAAGGCCGGGGAGCTGTTTTTT
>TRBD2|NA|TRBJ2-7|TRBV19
CASRKLIFGLAGGAYEQYF
TGTGCCAGTAGAAAGTTGATCTTCGGACTAGCGGGGGGGGCCTACGAGCAGTACTTC
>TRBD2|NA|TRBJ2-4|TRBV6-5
CASRPGLEVYIQYF
TGTGCCAGCAGACCGGGACTAGAGGTGTACATTCAGTACTTC
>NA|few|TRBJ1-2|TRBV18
CASSPSFEGGDGYTF
TGTGCCAGCTCACCCTCATTTGAGGGTGGGGATGGCTACACCTTC
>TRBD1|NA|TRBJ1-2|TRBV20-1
CSAGTGGGYTF
TGCAGTGCTGGCACAGGGGGTGGCTACACCTTC
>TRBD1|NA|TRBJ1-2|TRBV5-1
CASSSTGTGTGYTF
TGCGCCAGCAGCTCAACCGGGACAGGGACCGGCTACACCTTC
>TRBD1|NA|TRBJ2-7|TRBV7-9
CASSSSGGGYEQYF
TGTGCCAGCAGCTCATCAGGGGGCGGTTACGAGCAGTACTTC
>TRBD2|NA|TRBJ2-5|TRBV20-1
CSASGRERGGETQYF
TGCAGTGCTAGTGGGAGGGAGAGGGGAGGCGAGACCCAGTACTTC
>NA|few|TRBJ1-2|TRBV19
CASSIQINYGYTF
TGTGCCAGTAGTATACAGATAAACTATGGCTACACCTTC
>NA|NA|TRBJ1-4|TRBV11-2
CASSLDRVGSPPKKLFF
TGTGCCAGCAGCTTAGATCGTGTCGGGTCCCCCCCCAAAAAACTGTTTTTT
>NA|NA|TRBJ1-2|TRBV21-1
CASSKTPRTGQTDGYTF
TGTGCCAGCAGCAAAACCCCCCGGACAGGGCAAACCGATGGCTACACCTTC
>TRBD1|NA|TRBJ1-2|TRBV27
CASRGGQAWIGYTF
TGTGCCAGCAGAGGGGGACAGGCTTGGATTGGCTACACCTTC
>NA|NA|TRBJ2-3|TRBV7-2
CASSFRGASTDTQYF
TGTGCCAGCAGCTTTCGGGGGGCCTCCACAGATACGCAGTATTTT
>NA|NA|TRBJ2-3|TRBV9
CASSPTGGAGATDTQYF
TGTGCCAGCAGCCCGACCGGCGGGGCAGGAGCCACAGATACGCAGTATTTT
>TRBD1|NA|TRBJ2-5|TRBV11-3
CASSSSGTGGETQYF
TGTGCCAGCAGCTCAAGCGGGACAGGGGGAGAGACCCAGTACTTC
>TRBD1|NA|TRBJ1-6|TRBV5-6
CASSPGTGGSPLHF
TGTGCCAGCAGCCCGGGGACAGGGGGGTCACCCCTCCACTTT
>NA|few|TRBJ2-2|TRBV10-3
CAISGAGDPAGELFF
TGTGCCATCAGTGGGGCAGGGGACCCCGCGGGGGAGCTGTTTTTT
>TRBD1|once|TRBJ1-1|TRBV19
CASSGYRGPDTEAFF
TGTGCCAGTAGTGGCTACAGGGGGCCCGACACTGAAGCTTTCTTT
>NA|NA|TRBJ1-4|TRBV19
CASTHAPDEKLFF
TGTGCCAGTACCCACGCCCCAGATGAAAAACTGTTTTTT
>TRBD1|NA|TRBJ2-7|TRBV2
CASRTGDTYEQYF
TGTGCCAGCAGGACAGGGGACACCTACGAGCAGTACTTC
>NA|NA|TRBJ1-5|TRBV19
CASSISGNQPQHF
TGTGCCAGTAGTATCTCGGGGAACCAGCCCCAGCATTTT
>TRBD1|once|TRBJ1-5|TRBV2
CASRGTGAINQPQHF
TGTGCCAGCAGGGGGACAGGGGCAATTAATCAGCCCCAGCATTTT
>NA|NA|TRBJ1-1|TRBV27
CASSLGSGGSTEAFF
TGTGCCAGCAGTTTAGGTAGCGGGGGGAGCACTGAAGCTTTCTTT
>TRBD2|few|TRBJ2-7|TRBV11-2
CASSPRQRGIPYEQYF
TGTGCCAGCAGCCCTAGACAGCGGGGGATTCCCTACGAGCAGTACTTC
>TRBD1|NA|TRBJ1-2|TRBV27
CASSSGSRDRPYGYTF
TGTGCCAGCAGTTCGGGTTCCCGGGACAGGCCCTATGGCTACACCTTC
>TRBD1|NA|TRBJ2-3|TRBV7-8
CASSWIPGQGSTDTQYF
TGTGCCAGCAGCTGGATCCCCGGACAGGGGAGCACAGATACGCAGTATTTT
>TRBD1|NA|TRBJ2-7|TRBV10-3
CAISDDRGTYEQYF
TGTGCCATCAGTGACGACAGGGGAACCTACGAGCAGTACTTC
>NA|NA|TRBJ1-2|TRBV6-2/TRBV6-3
CASSSSRVYGYTF
TGTGCCAGCAGCTCTAGCCGGGTCTATGGCTACACCTTC
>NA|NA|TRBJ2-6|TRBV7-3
CASSSSGGANVLTF
TGTGCCAGCAGCTCCAGTGGTGGGGCCAACGTCCTGACTTTC
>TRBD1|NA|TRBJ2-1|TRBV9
CASSETGTGAREQFF
TGTGCCAGCAGCGAGACCGGGACAGGGGCGCGTGAGCAGTTCTTC
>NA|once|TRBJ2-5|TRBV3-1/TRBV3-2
CASSLSRETQYF
TGTGCCAGCAGCCTAAGCCGGGAGACCCAGTACTTC
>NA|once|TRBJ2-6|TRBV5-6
CASSSGQPGANVLTF
TGTGCCAGCAGCTCAGGACAGCCTGGGGCCAACGTCCTGACTTTC
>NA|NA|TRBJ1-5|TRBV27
CASSLSSGNQPQHF
TGTGCCAGCAGTTTATCGTCAGGCAATCAGCCCCAGCATTTT
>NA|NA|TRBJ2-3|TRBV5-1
CASSDPVGGGTDTQYF
TGCGCCAGCAGCGACCCAGTGGGAGGAGGCACAGATACGCAGTATTTT
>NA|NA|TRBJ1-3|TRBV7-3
CASSLTAGAGNTIYF
TGTGCCAGCAGCTTAACTGCGGGGGCTGGAAACACCATATATTTT
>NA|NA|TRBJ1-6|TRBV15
CATSKGLPSSYNSPLHF
TGTGCCACCAGCAAGGGACTGCCGAGCTCCTATAATTCACCCCTCCACTTT
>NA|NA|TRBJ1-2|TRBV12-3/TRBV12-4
CASSSGGYGYTF
TGTGCCAGCAGTTCGGGAGGCTATGGCTACACCTTC
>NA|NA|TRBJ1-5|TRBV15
CATSPYARGSQPQHF
TGTGCCACCTCCCCCTATGCCAGGGGAAGCCAGCCCCAGCATTTT
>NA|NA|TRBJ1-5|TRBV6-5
CASRGDILLNQPQHF
TGTGCCAGCAGGGGGGACATTCTACTCAATCAGCCCCAGCATTTT
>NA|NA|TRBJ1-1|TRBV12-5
CASGLRSGTAQRNTEAFF
TGTGCTAGTGGTTTGAGATCCGGAACCGCTCAGCGGAACACTGAAGCTTTCTTT
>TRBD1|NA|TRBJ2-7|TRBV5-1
CASSPSGTGLVEQYF
TGCGCCAGCAGTCCATCCGGGACAGGGCTCGTCGAGCAGTACTTC
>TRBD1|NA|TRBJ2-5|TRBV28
CASSSIQGVETQYF
TGTGCCAGCAGCTCTATACAGGGGGTGGAGACCCAGTACTTC
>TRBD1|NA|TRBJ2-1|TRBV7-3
CASRSAGTGTYNEQFF
TGTGCCAGCAGATCTGCCGGGACAGGGACCTACAATGAGCAGTTCTTC
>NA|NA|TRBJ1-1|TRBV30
CAWNRDTWTSTEAFF
TGTGCCTGGAACCGGGACACCTGGACAAGCACTGAAGCTTTCTTT
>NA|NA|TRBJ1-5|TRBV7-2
CASSRGVGGFGNQPQHF
TGTGCCAGCAGTCGAGGAGTGGGGGGGTTTGGCAATCAGCCCCAGCATTTT
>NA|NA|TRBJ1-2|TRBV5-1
CASKGGAMGSFRDGYTF
TGCGCCAGCAAAGGGGGAGCTATGGGGTCTTTCAGGGATGGCTACACCTTC
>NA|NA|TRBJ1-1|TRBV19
CASSRASTNTEAFF
TGTGCCAGTAGTAGGGCATCCACCAACACTGAAGCTTTCTTT
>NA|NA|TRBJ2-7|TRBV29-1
CSVEDLSSYEQYF
TGCAGCGTTGAAGACCTGAGCTCCTACGAGCAGTACTTC
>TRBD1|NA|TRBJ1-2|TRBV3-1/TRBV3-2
CASSQTGAGYTF
TGTGCCAGCAGCCAAACAGGGGCTGGCTACACCTTC
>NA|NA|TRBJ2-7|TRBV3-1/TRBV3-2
CASSQDIRTDYEQYF
TGTGCCAGCAGCCAAGATATCAGGACAGACTACGAGCAGTACTTC
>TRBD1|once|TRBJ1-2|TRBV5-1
CASSPGQGSSGYTF
TGCGCCAGCAGCCCTGGACAGGGGAGTTCTGGCTACACCTTC
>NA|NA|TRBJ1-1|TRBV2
CASRSSVFNTEAFF
TGTGCCAGCCGTTCCAGTGTTTTTAACACTGAAGCTTTCTTT
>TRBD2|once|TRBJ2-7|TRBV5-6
CASSFGGGTYEQYF
TGTGCCAGCAGCTTTGGCGGGGGGACCTACGAGCAGTACTTC
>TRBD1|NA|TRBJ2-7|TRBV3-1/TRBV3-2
CASSYRRQGGEQYF
TGTGCCAGCAGTTACCGGCGACAGGGGGGCGAGCAGTACTTC